These T cell receptor beta chains were read from a single sample in a study of naive and memory T cell subsets. TCRdb re-derived calls from the UMI-ligation and nested PCR reads in MiXCR, one entry per CDR3 protein. In the table there are just over 80,000 distinct CDR3 sequences, about 9.9% of which are singletons. Sequencing input: naive CD8+ T cells from blood. The receptors derive from a human donor in good health. CDR3s include the opening cysteine and the closing phenylalanine or tryptophan. D genes are given only for firm matches. The listing skips clone size in some rows; elsewhere it reads once, few, many or a size class.

TRBV2	.	TRBJ1-4	few	14	CASTNPLGYEKLFF	TGTGCCAGCACCAACCCGTTGGGGTATGAAAAACTGTTTTTT
TRBV27	TRBD1	TRBJ1-2	few	15	CASSSGTGVGYGYTF	TGTGCCAGCAGTTCCGGGACAGGGGTCGGCTATGGCTACACCTTC
TRBV28	TRBD2	TRBJ2-1	few	18	CASSFGVEDGRLAGQQFF	TGTGCCAGCAGTTTTGGAGTCGAGGACGGTAGACTAGCGGGGCAGCAGTTCTTC
TRBV28	.	TRBJ2-7	many	13	CASILSGQGEQYF	TGTGCCAGCATTCTATCAGGGCAGGGCGAGCAGTACTTC
TRBV7-2	TRBD2	TRBJ2-3	.	19	CASSPLWGSTSGSPDTQYF	TGTGCCAGCAGCCCCCTGTGGGGGTCGACTAGCGGGAGCCCAGATACGCAGTATTTT
TRBV20-1	.	TRBJ2-3	many	14	CSARNRSGTDTQYF	TGCAGTGCTAGGAATAGGTCCGGTACAGATACGCAGTATTTT
TRBV6-5	.	TRBJ1-1	few	12	CASSTGLLEAFF	TGTGCCAGCAGTACGGGACTCCTGGAAGCTTTCTTT
TRBV29-1	.	TRBJ2-7	.	15	CSVELRAESSYEQYF	TGCAGCGTTGAACTCAGGGCCGAAAGCTCCTACGAGCAGTACTTC
TRBV6-5	TRBD1	TRBJ2-3	many	16	CASSYSTGGLTDTQYF	TGTGCCAGCAGTTACTCAACAGGGGGCTTAACAGATACGCAGTATTTT
TRBV19	.	TRBJ1-1	few	15	CASSPMWTRDTEAFF	TGTGCCAGTAGTCCTATGTGGACCCGGGACACTGAAGCTTTCTTT
TRBV20-1	.	TRBJ2-4	.	16	CSARLTGALPWDIQYF	TGCAGTGCTAGACTCACGGGAGCCCTCCCTTGGGACATTCAGTACTTC
TRBV24-1	.	TRBJ1-1	.	13	CATSDSEAGEAFF	TGTGCCACCAGTGATTCCGAGGCCGGTGAAGCTTTCTTT
TRBV29-1	.	TRBJ1-1	few	14	CSVHGDGLNTEAFF	TGCAGCGTCCACGGGGACGGATTGAACACTGAAGCTTTCTTT
TRBV5-4	.	TRBJ2-1	few	14	CASSPTGGYNEQFF	TGTGCCAGCAGCCCGACAGGAGGATACAATGAGCAGTTCTTC
TRBV20-1	.	TRBJ2-7	few	13	CSARERNSYEQYF	TGCAGTGCTAGAGAGCGTAACTCCTACGAGCAGTACTTC
TRBV27	.	TRBJ2-2	few	14	CASRPGGLSGELFF	TGTGCCAGCAGACCCGGCGGGTTGTCGGGGGAGCTGTTTTTT
TRBV29-1	.	TRBJ2-7	.	13	CSVEFPGVTEQYF	TGCAGCGTTGAATTCCCGGGAGTCACCGAGCAGTACTTC
TRBV21-1	.	TRBJ1-6	many	15	CASSKSRGEDSPLHF	TGTGCCAGCAGCAAAAGTCGGGGAGAGGATTCACCCCTCCACTTT
TRBV7-2	.	TRBJ2-7	.	14	CASSSRDGSYEQYF	TGTGCCAGCAGCTCTCGGGACGGGTCCTACGAGCAGTACTTC
TRBV7-9	TRBD2	TRBJ2-5	few	17	CASSSGPSGRARETQYF	TGTGCCAGCAGCTCCGGTCCTAGCGGGAGGGCCAGGGAGACCCAGTACTTC
TRBV6-5	.	TRBJ1-5	few	14	CASSYAGGNQPQHF	TGTGCCAGCAGTTACGCAGGGGGCAATCAGCCCCAGCATTTT
TRBV7-8	.	TRBJ2-3	.	16	CASSLSPPTGTDTQYF	TGTGCCAGCAGCTTAAGCCCCCCGACAGGCACAGATACGCAGTATTTT
TRBV20-1	.	TRBJ2-7	many	14	CSARDFPSSYEQYF	TGCAGTGCTAGAGATTTCCCGAGCTCCTACGAGCAGTACTTC
TRBV27	.	TRBJ2-6	.	16	CASSPIASSGANVLTF	TGTGCCAGCAGTCCAATAGCGAGCTCTGGGGCCAACGTCCTGACTTTC
TRBV29-1	.	TRBJ2-7	few	13	CSVVDSSSYEQYF	TGCAGCGTAGTAGACAGTAGCTCCTACGAGCAGTACTTC
TRBV28	.	TRBJ2-7	many	13	CASSFVGHYEQYF	TGTGCCAGCAGTTTCGTGGGACACTACGAGCAGTACTTC
TRBV4-1	TRBD1	TRBJ1-5	many	16	CASSRVEGAGNQPQHF	TGCGCCAGCAGCCGGGTGGAGGGGGCAGGCAATCAGCCCCAGCATTTT
TRBV5-1	.	TRBJ2-1	.	13	CASSLVLHNEQFF	TGCGCCAGCAGCTTGGTTCTCCATAATGAGCAGTTCTTC
TRBV19	TRBD2	TRBJ2-3	few	14	CASRGTSGTDTQYF	TGTGCCAGTAGGGGGACTAGCGGCACAGATACGCAGTATTTT
TRBV10-3	.	TRBJ2-7	many	12	CAISESEVEQYF	TGTGCCATCAGTGAGTCGGAAGTCGAGCAGTACTTC
TRBV20-1	.	TRBJ2-1	many	16	CSASDGWRGTYNEQFF	TGCAGTGCTAGTGATGGGTGGCGGGGAACCTACAATGAGCAGTTCTTC
TRBV27	TRBD1	TRBJ2-3	many	15	CASSPTGSLTDTQYF	TGTGCCAGCAGTCCGACAGGGTCACTCACAGATACGCAGTATTTT